This is a list of T cell receptor beta chains from one sample in a study of cytomegalovirus exposure and HLA in healthy donors. Data came from immunoSEQ multiplex PCR; TCRdb stores just in-frame clones and leaves some out. The profile shows around 150,000 clones, 80% of them singletons. The sequenced material came from PBMCs. Receptors were obtained from a man younger than 40 in good health and CMV-seronegative. Each CDR3 is given with its conserved first and last residue. D genes are given only for firm matches. Clone size is given for some rows only: seen once, a few or many times, or a class if the clone is expanded.

v_call	d_call	j_call	clone_size	cdr3_aa	cdr3_nt
TRBV30	-	TRBJ2-2	once	CAWSVQGGTGELFF	TGTGCCTGGAGTGTACAGGGCGGGACCGGGGAGCTGTTTTTT
TRBV30	-	TRBJ1-1	-	CAWSPSQTSAFF	TGTGCCTGGAGTCCTAGCCAAACGTCGGCTTTCTTT
TRBV10-3	TRBD1	TRBJ1-5	-	CAISGTGDQPQHF	TGTGCCATCAGTGGAACAGGGGATCAGCCCCAGCATTTT
TRBV2	-	TRBJ1-3	once	CASSVLRSPGNTIYF	TGTGCCAGCAGTGTCCTAAGGAGTCCTGGAAACACCATATATTTT
TRBV7-2	-	TRBJ2-7	-	CASSLSPPQEQYF	TGTGCCAGCAGCTTATCCCCCCCCCAAGAGCAGTACTTC
TRBV28	-	TRBJ1-4	once	CASSLYGRTPNEKLFF	TGTGCCAGCAGTTTATACGGCCGGACACCTAATGAAAAACTGTTTTTT
TRBV19	TRBD1	TRBJ1-3	-	CASSIGAGGSGNTIYF	TGTGCCAGTAGTATTGGTGCAGGGGGCTCTGGAAACACCATATATTTT
TRBV7-9	TRBD1	TRBJ1-5	-	CASSLVAGGQHF	TGTGCCAGCAGCTTAGTGGCAGGGGGCCAGCATTTT
TRBV10-2	-	TRBJ1-2	once	CASSESSGLGYTF	TGCGCCAGCAGTGAGTCGTCAGGGCTTGGCTACACCTTC
TRBV7-9	-	TRBJ2-1	-	CSSSSSRDEQFF	TGTTCCAGCAGTTCCAGCAGGGATGAGCAGTTCTTC
TRBV25-1	-	TRBJ2-7	-	CASSAGRTGYF	TGTGCCAGCAGTGCGGGCAGAACAGGGTACTTC
TRBV30	-	TRBJ2-5	-	CAWSTWAPEGTQYF	TGTGCCTGGAGTACTTGGGCCCCTGAGGGGACCCAGTACTTC
TRBV6-1	TRBD1	TRBJ2-6	-	CASGRTGVGANVLTF	TGTGCCAGCGGAAGAACAGGGGTTGGGGCCAACGTCCTGACTTTC
TRBV10-1	-	TRBJ2-7	once	CASIKAGRSYEQYF	TGCGCCAGCATCAAGGCCGGGAGAAGCTACGAGCAGTACTTC
TRBV28	TRBD2	TRBJ2-7	-	CASRTGTSGVYEQYF	TGTGCCAGCAGGACCGGGACTAGCGGTGTCTACGAGCAGTACTTC
TRBV4-2	TRBD2	TRBJ2-5	-	CASSQVGLAAGETQYF	TGTGCCAGCAGCCAAGTGGGACTAGCGGCGGGAGAGACCCAGTACTTC
TRBV27	-	TRBJ2-2	-	CASSLSPGANTGELFF	TGTGCCAGCAGTTTATCCCCAGGGGCGAACACCGGGGAGCTGTTTTTT
TRBV9	TRBD2	TRBJ2-1	once	CASSGRDYDYNEQFF	TGTGCCAGCAGCGGCCGGGACTACGACTACAATGAGCAGTTCTTC
TRBV2	-	TRBJ2-2	-	CASDRATGELFF	TGTGCCAGTGACAGAGCCACCGGGGAGCTGTTTTTT